This TCR beta chain stems from a study of breast tumors, draining lymph nodes, adjacent tissues (TCRdb year 2016). Turning to the overall study: In breast cancer patients, the study compared the TCR beta repertoires of tumor, adjacent nontumor tissue and axillary lymph nodes. The study aimed to assess the relationships and possible T-cell exchange between tumor, surrounding tissue and draining lymph node repertoires in human breast cancer.

This clonotype was seen repeatedly, ten times or more. Its cognate antigen has yet to be identified. No quality values exist for individual bases; no much larger clone is one base distant. Lymph node samples were obtained from the axillary draining lymph nodes of breast cancer patients. What the study reported, not specific to this receptor: The data were considered consistent with the idea that most tumor T cells come from the lymph node and then expand in tumor tissue. In luminal-like breast cancer, tumor and nontumor tissue repertoires resembled each other significantly more than in basal-like breast cancer. The study presented the conclusion that tumor T cells originate in lymph nodes as consistent with a hypothesis, not as something directly demonstrated. Tumor T-cell repertoires showed less diversity than lymph node repertoires and more diversity than nontumor tissue repertoires, and tumor T-cell repertoires showed preferential V and J gene usage.

Reading the germline V gene (reference sequence) gives CDR1 DFQATT and CDR2 SNEGSKA. Inclusive of the bounding cysteine and phenylalanine, the CDR3 is 15 residues long. Solely the CDR3 DNA is kept, with 45 bases framed from the first base. The junction shows trimming of 6 bases on V and 3 bases on J, and the gene matches do not reach 8 bases of it. Sequencing took place on an Illumina HiSeq 2000. TCR beta chain libraries were generated through multiplex PCR amplification. High-throughput sequencing was used to analyze the amplified TCR beta chain products. Starting from the raw public reads, TCRdb applied fastp trimming at Q25, assembled clones with MiXCR and retained in-frame beta chains. For every CDR3 protein sequence, its rows merge into one entry that carries the most common genes and DNA. Within this sample are 75,000 to 100,000 distinct CDR3 sequences, with under 25% of them counted one time only. The leading ten clones occupy about 2.5% of the sample.

The specimen sequenced was axillary lymph node tissue. This receptor chain uses TRBV20-1 and TRBJ2-3; TRBD2 aligns with 11 central bases. This receptor was identified in a female donor with breast cancer. Some clones in this sample may be carry-over from other donors' samples. The CDR3 sequence is CSAAGTSGPTDTQYF. The nucleotide sequence reads TGCAGTGCAGCCGGGACTAGCGGACCAACAGATACGCAGTATTTT.